Below, 3 T cell receptor beta chains from the same sample are listed, as sequenced in a study of OX40 agonist ivuxolimab in advanced cancers. The data were produced by immunoSEQ multiplex PCR, yet TCRdb's version contains in-frame clones alone and is incomplete. Of approximately 99,000 clones listed, approximately 89% were seen once; the top ten hold approximately 0.69%. The material sequenced was CD4+ or CD8+ T cells sorted from blood, taken in a trial of the OX40 agonist ivuxolimab. The source of these receptors is an adult with an advanced solid tumor such as melanoma, head and neck, liver or kidney cancer.

The chain links TRBV11-3 to TRBJ2-3; D might be TRBD1 (5 bases). The CDR3 covers 15 residues. The germline V gene encodes CDR1 SGHNT and CDR2 YENEEA. V shed 5 bases and J shed 2 bases, with 14 bases lying between them. The CDR3 here is CASSARGLNTDTQYF. The CDR3 bases are TGTGCCAGCAGCGCAAGGGGCCTCAACACAGATACGCAGTATTTT.

The chain carries TRBV5-6 and TRBJ1-2, with 7 bases fitting TRBD1. The V gene's germline CDR1 is SGHDT and CDR2 YYEEEE. CDR3 length: 16 residues. The junction had 12 bases not matched to a gene; V was cut back by 4 bases and J by 3 bases. CDR3 in amino acids: CASSTIKQGSDYGYTF. CDR3 sequence (DNA): TGTGCCAGCAGCACCATCAAACAGGGGTCGGACTATGGCTACACCTTC.

The J gene is TRBJ2-3, the V gene TRBV5-4; the match to TRBD2 covers 13 bases. The V segment lost 2 bases and the J segment 2 bases; nucleotides outside the gene matches: 14. The CDR3 is 20 residues long. The germline V gene has CDR1 SGHNT and CDR2 YYREEE (reference sequence). CDR3 in amino acids: CASSFTPGTSGERTTDTQYF. CDR3 sequence (DNA): TGTGCCAGCAGCTTTACTCCCGGGACTAGCGGGGAAAGAACCACAGATACGCAGTATTTT.